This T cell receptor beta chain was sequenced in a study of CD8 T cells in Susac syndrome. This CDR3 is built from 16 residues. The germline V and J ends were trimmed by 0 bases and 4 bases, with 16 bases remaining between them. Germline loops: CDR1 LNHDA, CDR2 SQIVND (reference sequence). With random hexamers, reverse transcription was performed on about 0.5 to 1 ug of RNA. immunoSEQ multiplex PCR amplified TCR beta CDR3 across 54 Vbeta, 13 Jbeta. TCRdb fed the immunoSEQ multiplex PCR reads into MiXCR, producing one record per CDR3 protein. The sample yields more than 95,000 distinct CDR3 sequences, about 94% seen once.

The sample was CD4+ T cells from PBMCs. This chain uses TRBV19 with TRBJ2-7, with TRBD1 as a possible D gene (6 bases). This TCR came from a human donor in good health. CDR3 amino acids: CASSIDIETGDYEQYF. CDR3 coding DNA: TGTGCCAGTAGTATAGATATCGAGACAGGAGATTACGAGCAGTACTTC. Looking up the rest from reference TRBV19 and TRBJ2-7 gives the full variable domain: DGGITQSPKYLFRKEGQNVTLSCEQNLNHDAMYWYRQDPGQGLRLIYYSQIVNDFQKGDIAEGYSVSREKKESFPLTVTSAQKNPTAFYLCASSIDIETGDYEQYFGPGTRLTVT.